This TCR beta chain was retrieved from a study of shared clonotypes between healthy human individuals. Sequencing was performed with immunoSEQ multiplex PCR; in TCRdb, only in-frame clones are kept and a portion is missing. The sample consists of about 2.3 million clones, 90% to 95% of them appearing once. Trimming shortened V by 7 bases and J by 4 bases, and 14 bases separated the two germline ends. CDR1 and CDR2 from the germline V gene are MDHEN and SYDVKM. This CDR3 spans 14 amino acids. This rearrangement joins TRBV28 to TRBJ1-3, with D tentatively TRBD1 (5 bases). The sample was naive CD4+ T cells from PBMCs. Subset given: CD45RA+ positively selected. This TCR derives from a man younger than 35 in good health. Some clones in this sample may be carry-over from other donors' samples. The CDR3 is CASTPRTSGNTIYF. In nucleotides, the CDR3 is TGTGCCAGCACGCCCAGGACATCGGGAAACACCATATATTTT.